A selection of T cell receptor beta chains follows, all from one sample in a study of T cells in Graves' hyperthyroidism and ophthalmopathy. TCRdb itself ran the multiplex PCR reads through MiXCR, one entry per CDR3 protein. The sample lists about 640,000 distinct CDR3 sequences, around 20% occurring once. Sequenced material: blood. The receptors derive from a man aged 25-45 years with Graves' ophthalmopathy. Both conserved end residues are trimmed from each CDR3. Size is omitted from some rows. Given values are once, few, many or a class for expanded clones.

J: TRBJ2-3; size: .; V: TRBV4-3; CDR3: ASSQAPGTDTQY
J: TRBJ1-2; size: many; V: TRBV3-1; CDR3: ASSQDTYSGGYT
J: TRBJ1-5; size: .; V: TRBV27; CDR3: ASSSDRAGQPQH
J: TRBJ2-2; size: many; V: TRBV28; CDR3: ASSFEVWGTGELF
J: TRBJ2-7; size: many; V: TRBV5-1; CDR3: ASSFNPSYEQY
J: TRBJ1-1; size: many; V: TRBV2; CDR3: ASTNMNTEAF
J: TRBJ2-7; size: many; V: TRBV28; CDR3: ASSLRAQQY
J: TRBJ1-1; size: many; V: TRBV30; CDR3: AWSVTPTTEAF
J: TRBJ2-2; size: few; V: TRBV19; CDR3: ASSIKPLPGTPNTGELF
J: TRBJ2-5; size: few; V: TRBV10-1; CDR3: ASRDRGSETQY
J: TRBJ1-1; size: few; V: TRBV28; CDR3: ASKDSTEAF
J: TRBJ1-5; size: many; V: TRBV28; CDR3: ASILGGAGNQPQH
J: TRBJ1-2; size: .; V: TRBV5-1; CDR3: ASSLAAGEGGYT
J: TRBJ1-6; size: .; V: TRBV25-1; CDR3: ASRETGLNSPLH
J: TRBJ1-2; size: few; V: TRBV12-3/TRBV12-4; CDR3: ASRRGLYGYT
J: TRBJ2-7; size: .; V: TRBV24-1; CDR3: ATSDFRQPLGQY
J: TRBJ1-6; size: .; V: TRBV20-1; CDR3: SAARTDNSPLH
J: TRBJ2-1; size: .; V: TRBV13; CDR3: ASSPLAGTDNEQF
J: TRBJ2-1; size: .; V: TRBV19; CDR3: ASSITGTGVNEQF
J: TRBJ1-5; size: many; V: TRBV28; CDR3: ASSLGGRSNQPQH